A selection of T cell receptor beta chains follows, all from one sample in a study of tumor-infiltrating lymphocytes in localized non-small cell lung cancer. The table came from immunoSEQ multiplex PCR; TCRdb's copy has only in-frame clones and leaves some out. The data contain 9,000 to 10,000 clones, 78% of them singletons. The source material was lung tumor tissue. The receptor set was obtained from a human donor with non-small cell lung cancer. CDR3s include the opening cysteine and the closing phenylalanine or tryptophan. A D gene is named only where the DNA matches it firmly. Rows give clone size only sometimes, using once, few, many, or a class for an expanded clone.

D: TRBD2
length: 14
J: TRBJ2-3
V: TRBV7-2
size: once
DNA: TGTGCCAGCAGCCATGGGACTAGCGCAGATACGCAGTATTTT
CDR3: CASSHGTSADTQYF

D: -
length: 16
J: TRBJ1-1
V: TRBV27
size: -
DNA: TGTGCCAGCAGTCCGAGTCTCGGGGGGAGGAACACTGAAGCTTTCTTT
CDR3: CASSPSLGGRNTEAFF

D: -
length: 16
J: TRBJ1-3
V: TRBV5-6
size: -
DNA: TGTGCCAGCAGCTTGGTTGGCCCCCGGGCTGGAAACACCATATATTTT
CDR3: CASSLVGPRAGNTIYF

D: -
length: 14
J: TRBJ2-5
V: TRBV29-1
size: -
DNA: TGCAGCGTTGAGCTTACGGTAGGGATGGAGACCCAGTACTTC
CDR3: CSVELTVGMETQYF

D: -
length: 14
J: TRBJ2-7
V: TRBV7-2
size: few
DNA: TGTGCCAGCAGCTTAACAGGTACCTCCTACGAGCAGTACTTC
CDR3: CASSLTGTSYEQYF

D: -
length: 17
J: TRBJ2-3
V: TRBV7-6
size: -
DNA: TGTGCCAGCAGCGTTTTCTCTACAGGGACCGCCACAGATACGCAGTATTTT
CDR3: CASSVFSTGTATDTQYF

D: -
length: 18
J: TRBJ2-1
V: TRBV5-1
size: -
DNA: TGCGCCAGCAGCCCGGGGGTTGGGGGGCTGGGGTCCTACAATGAGCAGTTCTTC
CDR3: CASSPGVGGLGSYNEQFF

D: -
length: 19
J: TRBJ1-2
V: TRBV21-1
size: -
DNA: TGTGCCAGCAACCCGGGAGGGGTGAGGCTATGGGGGAGATGCTATGGCTACACCTTC
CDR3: CASNPGGVRLWGRCYGYTF

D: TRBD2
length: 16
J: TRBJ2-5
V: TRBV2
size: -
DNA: TGTGCCAGCAGTTCCGAGACTAGCGGGGGAGGGGAGACCCAGTACTTC
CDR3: CASSSETSGGGETQYF

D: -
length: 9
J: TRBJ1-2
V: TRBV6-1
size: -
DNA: TGTGCCAGCAGTGATGGCTACACCTTC
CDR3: CASSDGYTF

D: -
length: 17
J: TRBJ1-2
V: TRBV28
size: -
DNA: TGTGCCAGCAGTTACGGGACCGGGGGGGCGAACAACTATGGCTACACCTTC
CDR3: CASSYGTGGANNYGYTF

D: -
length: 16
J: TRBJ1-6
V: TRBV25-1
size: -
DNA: TGTGCCAGCAGTGAATTCGGATCGACAGGCAATTCACCCCTCCACTTT
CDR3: CASSEFGSTGNSPLHF

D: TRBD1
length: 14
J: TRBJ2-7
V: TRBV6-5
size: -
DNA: TGTGCCAGCAGTTACCGACAGGGAATCTACGAGCAGTACTTC
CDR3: CASSYRQGIYEQYF

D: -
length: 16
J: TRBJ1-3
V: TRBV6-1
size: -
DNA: TGTGCCAGCAGTGATGGGGGTGGTGGCTCTGGAAACACCATATATTTT
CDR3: CASSDGGGGSGNTIYF

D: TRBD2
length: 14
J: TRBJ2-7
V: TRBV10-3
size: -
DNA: TGTGCCATCAGTGAGCAGACTAGCGGGTACGAGCAGTACTTC
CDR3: CAISEQTSGYEQYF

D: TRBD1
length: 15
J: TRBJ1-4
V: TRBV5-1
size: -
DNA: TGCGCCAGCAGCTTCCTCCCGGGACAGCAAGAAAAACTGTTTTTT
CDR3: CASSFLPGQQEKLFF

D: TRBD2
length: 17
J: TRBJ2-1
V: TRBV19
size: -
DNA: TGTGCCAGTAGTTCCCTCGCAACTAGCGGGAGCTACAATGAGCAGTTCTTC
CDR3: CASSSLATSGSYNEQFF

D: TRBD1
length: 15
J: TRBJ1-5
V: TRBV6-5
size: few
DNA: TGTGCCAGCAGAGCGGACAGGCTTAGCAATCAGCCCCAGCATTTT
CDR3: CASRADRLSNQPQHF

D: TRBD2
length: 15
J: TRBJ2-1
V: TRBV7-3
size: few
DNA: TGTGCCAGCAGCTTAAAGGGACTAGCGGGGGGGGAGCAGTTCTTC
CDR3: CASSLKGLAGGEQFF

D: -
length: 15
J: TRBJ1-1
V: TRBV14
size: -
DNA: TGTGCCAGCAGCCCAGTGGACCCCGGTAACACTGAAGCTTTCTTT
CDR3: CASSPVDPGNTEAFF